This TCR beta chain was found in a study of shared clonotypes between healthy human individuals. Across the study: Each donor contributed plates that comprised three CD4 naive, three CD4 memory, two CD8 naive and one CD8 memory.

This table comes from immunoSEQ multiplex PCR, and its TCRdb copy is limited to in-frame clones, with some not included. This table has 550,000 to 700,000 clones, roughly 73% appearing once. Comments on this clone: The antigen remains undetermined.

This CDR3 is 19 amino acids long. The V and J ends lost 0 bases and 4 bases, in that order; junction bases with no gene match: 12. Germline assignment: CDR1 MGHRA and CDR2 YSYEKL. Findings and caveats of the study: Sample collection involved blood only; tissue repertoires are likely different.

The clonotype comes from a woman aged 25 to 39 in good health. V usage is TRBV4-1 and J usage is TRBJ2-1; TRBD2 agrees at 10 bases. Sequenced input: memory CD4+ T cells sorted from blood. The subset was: CD45RA-negative fraction. The chain's CDR3 is CASSQENPASGSFYNEQFF. CDR3 coding DNA: TGCGCCAGCAGCCAAGAAAATCCGGCTAGCGGGAGTTTTTACAATGAGCAGTTCTTC.